These 23 T cell receptor beta chains were sequenced from one sample in a study of PD-1 blockade in classical Hodgkin lymphoma. Repertoires were generated with immunoSEQ multiplex PCR, while TCRdb's copy carries only in-frame clones and drops some. The table lists 15,000 to 20,000 clones, 65% to 85% of them singletons. Time point noted: cycle 4 day 1 (C4D1), after five to seven weeks of nivolumab. Every one of the patients relapsed after autologous stem cell transplantation (brentuximab vedotin exposure was variable). This specimen was peripheral blood mononuclear cells (PBMCs), taken before the fourth cycle of nivolumab. Every receptor here comes from a human donor with classical Hodgkin lymphoma.

This clone came up once. The CDR3 here is CASSRTGDYEQYV. The CDR3 DNA follows: TGTGCCAGCAGTAGGACAGGGGACTACGAGCAGTACGTC. V and J are TRBV2 and TRBJ2-7, with 9 bases lining up with TRBD1. Germline assignment: CDR1 SNHLY and CDR2 FYNNEI. V trimming: 5 bases; J trimming: 3 bases; junction bases outside the gene matches: 2. CDR3 length: 13 amino acids.

The chain uses TRBV19 and TRBJ2-5; 7 positions agree with TRBD1. The CDR3 spans 14 residues. In germline, CDR1 is LNHDA, CDR2 SQIVND (reference sequence). J gave up 3 bases and V 7 bases, and 8 bases lay outside the gene matches. CDR3 sequence (DNA): TGTGCCAGTACCCCACAGGGGAATGAAGAGACCCAGTACTTC. It is translated as CASTPQGNEETQYF.

Turning to this clone: Its ends do not fully match the called genes, so a read error is possible. This sequence joins TRBV6-5 and TRBJ1-2; 7 bases match TRBD1. CDR1 is MNHEY and CDR2 is SVGAGI in the germline V gene. The CDR3 runs 12 residues. As DNA, the CDR3 is TGTGCCAGCAGAGGGTCAGACAGGGAACAAGCCTTC. Translating it yields CASRGSDREQAF.

This clone came up once. V usage is TRBV13 and J usage is TRBJ2-7; tentatively, D is TRBD2 (6 bases). V lost 5 bases and J 4 bases, leaving 18 bases between the germline ends. This CDR3 region has 15 residues. CDR1 is PRHDT, CDR2 FYEKMQ, per germline (reference sequence). This chain's CDR3 is CASSRIPGVLYEQYF. The CDR3 DNA follows: TGTGCCAGCAGCCGAATCCCGGGAGTGTTATACGAGCAGTACTTC.

The chain carries TRBV2 and TRBJ1-4, with 9 bases aligning to TRBD1. Germline assignment: CDR1 SNHLY and CDR2 FYNNEI. The CDR3 extends over 15 amino acids. The V segment lost 3 bases and the J segment 5 bases; nucleotides outside the gene matches: 4. CDR3 in amino acids: CASSDRGTGNEKLFF. In DNA, the CDR3 is TGTGCCAGCAGTGACCGTGGGACAGGGAATGAAAAACTGTTTTTT.

The rearrangement links TRBV28 to TRBJ1-4; TRBD1 aligns across 9 bases. The V and J ends lost 6 bases and 7 bases, in that order; junction bases with no gene match: 9. Germline CDR1 MDHEN, CDR2 SYDVKM. The CDR3 sequence is 15 residues long. This chain's CDR3 is CASRTGGLGGEKLFF. CDR3 sequence (DNA): TGTGCCAGCAGAACAGGGGGCTTAGGGGGTGAAAAACTGTTTTTT.

This clone was seen just once. The chain has TRBV6-1 and TRBJ2-7; TRBD2 matches 7 bases. Germline CDR1 and CDR2: MNHNS and SASEGT. The CDR3 covers 15 residues. After removal of 4 bases from V and 5 bases from J, the junction contained 11 bases not matched to a gene. CDR3 DNA sequence: TGTGCCAGCAGTGCGGGGGGACCCCCCGACGACGAGCAGTACTTC. Residues: CASSAGGPPDDEQYF.

This clone has just a few counts. The J gene is TRBJ1-2, the V gene TRBV5-1, with 7 bases fitting TRBD1. The CDR3 is made up of 16 amino acids. Germline V gives CDR1 SGHRS, CDR2 YFSETQ. The ends lost 3 bases at V and 5 bases at J; junction bases unmatched: 13. The CDR3 sequence is CASSWLRLGGLYGYTF. CDR3 sequence (DNA): TGCGCCAGCAGCTGGTTAAGGTTAGGGGGCCTATATGGCTACACCTTC.

This clone was seen a few times. The CDR3 loop is CASSTGRDNSPLHF. The CDR3 coding sequence is TGTGCCAGTAGTACTGGACGGGATAATTCACCCCTCCACTTT. The chain employs TRBV19 and TRBJ1-6, with no clear D. The germline CDR1 and CDR2 sequences are LNHDA and SQIVND (reference sequence). Trimming left V 4 bases short and J 5 bases short, with 9 bases between. There are 14 residues in the CDR3. Complete variable domain (other parts from reference TRBV19 and TRBJ1-6): DGGITQSPKYLFRKEGQNVTLSCEQNLNHDAMYWYRQDPGQGLRLIYYSQIVNDFQKGDIAEGYSVSREKKESFPLTVTSAQKNPTAFYLCASSTGRDNSPLHFGNGTRLTVT.

The chain links TRBV28 to TRBJ2-3; 7 bases fit TRBD2. The CDR3 sequence is 16 residues long. The V gene's germline CDR1 is MDHEN and CDR2 SYDVKM. The V gene end was trimmed by 3 bases and the J gene end by 0 bases; junction bases not matched to a gene: 6. The CDR3 DNA sequence: TGTGCCAGCAGTTTCCATATCGGGGGGAGCACAGATACGCAGTATTTT. It is translated as CASSFHIGGSTDTQYF.

V and J are TRBV4-3 and TRBJ1-6, with unresolved D. Germline CDR1 LGHNA, CDR2 YSLEER. The CDR3 totals 14 residues. The germline V and J ends were trimmed by 1 base and 7 bases, with 8 bases remaining between them. The CDR3 spells CASSQADGNSPLHF. In DNA form, the CDR3 reads TGCGCCAGCAGCCAAGCGGACGGCAATTCACCCCTCCACTTT.

The J gene is TRBJ2-2, the V gene TRBV9, with D tentatively TRBD2 (6 bases). Germline loops: CDR1 SGDLS, CDR2 YYNGEE. V lost 7 bases, J lost 0 bases, and 16 bases lay in between. This CDR3 has 16 amino acids. CDR3 protein: CASRGGEAPNTGELFF. DNA for the CDR3: TGTGCCAGCCGAGGAGGGGAAGCGCCGAACACCGGGGAGCTGTTTTTT.

The chain carries TRBV19 and TRBJ2-2; 7 nucleotides agree with TRBD1. The V segment lost 5 bases and the J segment 6 bases; nucleotides outside the gene matches: 12. Germline V CDR1 and CDR2: LNHDA, SQIVND (reference sequence). This CDR3 has 16 residues. CDR3 in amino acids: CASSQPTGLIPGELFF. Here the CDR3 DNA reads TGTGCCAGTAGTCAACCGACAGGGTTAATCCCCGGGGAGCTGTTTTTT.

There are a few counts of this clone. The chain has TRBV13 and TRBJ1-1; 11 bases map to TRBD1. Germline trimming cut 5 bases from V and 2 bases from J; bases unmatched to any gene: 7. Germline CDR1 reads PRHDT; CDR2 reads FYEKMQ (reference sequence). The CDR3 loop spans 16 amino acids. The CDR3 bases are TGTGCCAGCAGCCCCGGGACAGGGGGGTTAAACACTGAAGCTTTCTTT. This translates into CASSPGTGGLNTEAFF.

This clone is medium-sized within its sample. The chain is built from TRBV5-1 and TRBJ1-6, with TRBD1 as a possible D gene (6 bases). Germline-derived CDR1 and CDR2 are SGHRS and YFSETQ. Trimming took off 0 bases at V and 7 bases at J, with 14 bases between the two ends. The CDR3 totals 16 residues. The DNA for the CDR3 is TGCGCCAGCAGCTTGGAACGGGGCAGGGGAAATTCACCCCTCCACTTT. This sequence encodes CASSLERGRGNSPLHF.

This clone was observed a single time. This chain connects TRBV18 to TRBJ1-1; no clear D. With 3 bases removed from V and 1 base from J, the gap between germline ends came to 9 bases. Germline loops: CDR1 KGHSH, CDR2 LQKENI. There are 14 residues in the CDR3. The CDR3 DNA reads TGTGCCAGCTCACCCCCGAAACGGAACACTGAAGCTTTCTTT. Its protein product is CASSPPKRNTEAFF.

The chain joins TRBV2 to TRBJ1-1; D perhaps matches TRBD1 (5 bases). The CDR3 consists of 14 residues. Trimming removed 7 bases at V and 3 bases at J, with 15 bases between. Germline CDR1 is SNHLY and CDR2 is FYNNEI. The CDR3 DNA reads TGTGCCAGCACCACCGGGACCCGTTACACTGAAGCTTTCTTT. It is translated as CASTTGTRYTEAFF.

This chain connects TRBV9 to TRBJ2-3; possibly TRBD2 for D (5 bases). Trimming removed 1 base at V and 3 bases at J, with 12 bases between. The length of the CDR3 is 15 residues. Germline V gives CDR1 SGDLS, CDR2 YYNGEE. Here the CDR3 DNA reads TGTGCCAGCAGCGTAACTTGGCTAGCTACAGATACGCAGTATTTT. Translated: CASSVTWLATDTQYF.

The V call is TRBV4-3, the J call TRBJ1-1; D possibly corresponds to TRBD1 (6 bases). This CDR3 has 14 amino acids. Germline V CDR1 and CDR2: LGHNA, YSLEER. The V end lost 2 bases, the J end lost 6 bases, and 13 bases lay between the germline ends. The CDR3 loop reads CASSQTTGSSEAFF. CDR3 sequence (DNA): TGCGCCAGCAGCCAAACAACAGGGTCTTCTGAAGCTTTCTTT.

This sequence joins TRBV19 and TRBJ1-5, with TRBD1 as a possible D gene (6 bases). The CDR3 spans 12 residues. Germline CDR1 and CDR2: LNHDA and SQIVND (reference sequence). Trimming removed 9 bases from V and 5 bases from J, with 11 bases in between. The DNA of the CDR3 is TGTGCCAGCAGCAGGGGCTATCAGCCCCAGCATTTT. Its protein product is CASSRGYQPQHF.

CDR3 sequence reads: CASSRGGTAKETQYF. CDR3 nucleotides: TGTGCCAGCAGTAGAGGCGGGACAGCAAAAGAGACCCAGTACTTC. The V call is TRBV27, the J call TRBJ2-5, with a weak D call TRBD1 (7 bases). Trimming removed 5 bases from V and 3 bases from J, with 16 bases in between. CDR1 and CDR2 from the germline V gene are MNHEY and SMNVEV (reference sequence). CDR3 size: 15 residues.

The V gene is TRBV4-3, the J gene TRBJ1-1; no clear D. Deletions cut 8 bases from V and 2 bases from J, with 18 bases between. Germline lookup yields CDR1 LGHNA and CDR2 YSLEER. This CDR3 is 15 amino acids long. CDR3 protein: CASSDIGFGNTEAFF. The CDR3 DNA follows: TGCGCCAGCTCTGACATTGGCTTCGGAAACACTGAAGCTTTCTTT.

The chain combines TRBV4-3 with TRBJ2-3; possible D gene TRBD2, 5 bases. Trimming cost V 4 bases and J 7 bases, with 9 bases left between them. This CDR3 spans 12 amino acids. The germline V gene encodes CDR1 LGHNA and CDR2 YSLEER. CDR3: CASSPDYYTQYF. CDR3 sequence (DNA): TGCGCCAGCAGCCCAGACTACTATACGCAGTATTTT.